The 28 T cell receptor beta chains listed next were all sequenced from one sample in a study of T cell responses to AZD1222 COVID-19 vaccine. Profiling relied on immunoSEQ multiplex PCR, and the TCRdb table lists in-frame clones only, not all of them. The sample lists about 110,000 clones; about nine tenths were seen once. This sample comprised peripheral blood, obtained on day 0 of AZD1222 vaccination. These receptors all come from an adult in good health.

This chain uses TRBV9 with TRBJ1-1; D call uncertain. This CDR3 has 12 residues. Germline V CDR1 and CDR2: SGDLS, YYNGEE. The germline V and J ends were trimmed by 0 bases and 7 bases, with 7 bases remaining between them. The CDR3 nucleotides are TGTGCCAGCAGCGTAGTCAGTAGTGAAGCTTTCTTT. Its protein product is CASSVVSSEAFF.

This clone was detected once. This rearrangement joins TRBV20-1 to TRBJ2-1; D possibly corresponds to TRBD2 (5 bases). The ends were cut back, 3 bases at V and 7 bases at J, with 7 bases in the middle. The CDR3 runs 11 residues. Germline V gene data show CDR1 as DFQATT and CDR2 as SNEGSKA (reference sequence). The CDR3 DNA follows: TGCAGTGCTAGTCCGGGAAATGAGCAGTTCTTC. Encoded protein: CSASPGNEQFF.

The chain joins TRBV5-1 to TRBJ1-5, with no clear D. The length of the CDR3 is 15 residues. Germline lookup yields CDR1 SGHRS and CDR2 YFSETQ. V lost 0 bases, J lost 2 bases, and 9 bases lay in between. The CDR3 spells CASSLGVGRNQPQHF. Written as DNA, the CDR3 is TGCGCCAGCAGCTTGGGTGTCGGACGCAATCAGCCCCAGCATTTT.

This chain uses TRBV5-6 with TRBJ2-7; D is uncertain. Deletions cut 0 bases from V and 2 bases from J, with 3 bases between. Germline CDR1 reads SGHDT; CDR2 reads YYEEEE. The CDR3 is made up of 12 amino acids. The CDR3 DNA reads as TGTGCCAGCAGCTTGGACACCTACGAGCAGTACTTC. This codes for CASSLDTYEQYF.

The chain uses TRBV24-1 and TRBJ1-2; TRBD1 matches 9 bases. This CDR3 has 16 residues. V gave up 3 bases and J gave up 2 bases; unmatched junction bases: 6. CDR1 and CDR2 from the germline V gene are KGHDR and SFDVKD. This CDR3 reads CATSDPTGTGNYGYTF. For the CDR3, the DNA is TGTGCCACCAGTGATCCAACCGGGACAGGGAACTATGGCTACACCTTC.

This chain uses TRBV2 with TRBJ1-2; maybe TRBD1 (5 bases). Germline CDR1 is SNHLY and CDR2 is FYNNEI. The V gene lost 0 bases and the J gene lost 4 bases, with 6 bases spanning the gap. The CDR3 has 13 amino acids. DNA for the CDR3: TGTGCCAGCAGTGAAGCTGGGGGCTATGGCTACACCTTC. It is translated as CASSEAGGYGYTF.

The chain joins TRBV5-1 to TRBJ1-6, with D unresolved. Germline loops: CDR1 SGHRS, CDR2 YFSETQ. This CDR3 has 13 amino acids. V dropped 0 bases and J dropped 8 bases, with 6 bases sitting between them. In DNA, the CDR3 is TGCGCCAGCAGCTTGGACAGCTATTCACCCCTCCACTTT. It codes for CASSLDSYSPLHF.

The rearrangement links TRBV28 to TRBJ1-1; D is uncertain. Trimming shortened V by 4 bases and J by 1 base, and 4 bases separated the two germline ends. This CDR3 has 12 residues. Germline V gene sequence: CDR1 MDHEN, CDR2 SYDVKM. In nucleotides, the CDR3 is TGTGCCAGCAGTTCACCGAACACTGAAGCTTTCTTT. This translates into CASSSPNTEAFF.

The chain combines TRBV5-6 with TRBJ1-2; TRBD1 agrees at 8 bases. V trimming: 1 base; J trimming: 7 bases; junction bases outside the gene matches: 0. This CDR3 is 12 amino acids long. The germline CDR1 and CDR2 sequences are SGHDT and YYEEEE. The DNA for the CDR3 is TGTGCCAGCAGCTTGACAGGGGGTGGCTACACCTTC. Protein sequence: CASSLTGGGYTF.

CDR3 coding DNA: TGTGCCACCAGTATATCCGGGAGAGAAGGCTACACCTTC. Translating gives CATSISGREGYTF. This chain links TRBV24-1 with TRBJ1-2; D gene uncertain. Per the germline V gene, CDR1 is KGHDR and CDR2 is SFDVKD. The V end lost 6 bases, the J end lost 8 bases, and 15 bases lay between the germline ends. The CDR3 spans 13 residues.

V and J are TRBV5-1 and TRBJ2-7; TRBD2 might be the D (5 bases). The CDR3 consists of 13 residues. Trimming took off 3 bases at V and 5 bases at J, with 12 bases between the two ends. Germline V gene lookup returns CDR1 SGHRS and CDR2 YFSETQ. DNA for the CDR3: TGCGCCAGCAGCTCAACTGAGGGCCACGAGCAGTACTTC. Translated: CASSSTEGHEQYF.

The chain has TRBV5-1 and TRBJ1-2; TRBD1 is a possible D gene (5 bases). The V and J ends lost 3 bases and 3 bases respectively, with 15 bases between them. Germline CDR1 SGHRS, CDR2 YFSETQ. There are 15 residues in the CDR3. CDR3 region: CASSYPAGGDYGYTF. The CDR3 bases are TGCGCCAGCAGCTACCCGGCAGGAGGGGACTATGGCTACACCTTC.

This chain links TRBV20-1 with TRBJ2-1, with D possibly being TRBD1 or TRBD2 (5 bases each). V lost 5 bases to trimming and J lost 10 bases, with 9 bases between them. This CDR3 contains 10 residues. Germline loops: CDR1 DFQATT, CDR2 SNEGSKA (reference sequence). The CDR3 is CSALGTEQFF. The DNA for the CDR3 is TGCAGTGCTCTAGGGACGGAGCAGTTCTTC.

The chain recombines TRBV6-1 with TRBJ1-2; 10 bases align to TRBD1. CDR3 length: 15 residues. After removal of 2 bases from V and 7 bases from J, the junction contained 7 bases not matched to a gene. Per germline, CDR1 MNHNS and CDR2 SASEGT. The chain's CDR3 is CASSETWTGGLGYTF. CDR3 nucleotide sequence: TGTGCCAGCAGTGAAACTTGGACAGGGGGTCTTGGCTACACCTTC.

The gene calls are TRBV7-9 and TRBJ1-2; no clear D. Germline CDR1 is SEHNR and CDR2 is FQNEAQ (reference sequence). This CDR3 region has 13 residues. Trimming stripped 7 bases from V and 3 bases from J, with 12 bases between. CDR3 sequence (DNA): TGTGCCAGCACCCAAAAAAATCACTATGGCTACACCTTC. It is translated as CASTQKNHYGYTF. The whole variable domain, filled in from reference TRBV7-9 and TRBJ1-2, reads DTGVSQNPRHKITKRGQNVTFRCDPISEHNRLYWYRQTLGQGPEFLTYFQNEAQLEKSRLLSDRFSAERPKGSFSTLEIQRTEQGDSAMYLCASTQKNHYGYTFGSGTRLTVV.

This rearrangement joins TRBV10-3 to TRBJ1-6; 7 bases are shared with TRBD1. This CDR3 has 14 residues. Germline values: CDR1 ENHRY, CDR2 SYGVKD. Losses at the gene ends were 9 bases for V and 5 bases for J; bases not matched to a gene: 7. The CDR3 is CAIAPGQNNSPLHF. The DNA for the CDR3 is TGTGCCATTGCCCCGGGACAGAATAATTCACCCCTCCACTTT.

V usage is TRBV6-5 and J usage is TRBJ1-2; a possible D gene is TRBD1 (5 bases). This CDR3 is built from 14 residues. Trimming shortened V by 5 bases and J by 0 bases, and 10 bases separated the two germline ends. Germline CDR1 is MNHEY and CDR2 is SVGAGI. The CDR3 coding sequence is TGTGCCAGCAGTCAGGACACCGCTAACTATGGCTACACCTTC. This encodes CASSQDTANYGYTF.

The chain recombines TRBV12-2 with TRBJ1-1. TRBV12-2 is a documented pseudogene. This CDR3 region has 17 residues. CDR3 nucleotide sequence: TGTGCAAGTCGGTTTTCCCGCGGGGCAGGGGCTTTCACTGAAGCTTTCTTT. Its protein product is CASRFSRGAGAFTEAFF.

The rearrangement links TRBV14 to TRBJ1-3, with a possible D match to TRBD1 (5 bases). CDR1 and CDR2 from the germline V gene are SGHDN and FVKESK. The CDR3 runs to 14 residues. V lost 2 bases and J lost 4, with 9 bases in between. This CDR3 is CASSQRGNGNTIYF. DNA of the CDR3: TGTGCCAGCAGCCAACGGGGGAACGGAAACACCATATATTTT.

The genes are TRBV18 and TRBJ2-1; 8 nucleotides align to TRBD1. Germline-derived CDR1 and CDR2 are KGHSH and LQKENI. J was trimmed by 8 bases and V by 4 bases; bases with no gene match: 7. This CDR3 comprises 14 residues. CDR3 DNA sequence: TGTGCCAGCTCACACGTCGACAGGGGAGATGAGCAGTTCTTC. Translated: CASSHVDRGDEQFF.

The rearrangement uses TRBV5-4 and TRBJ2-7, with D possibly being TRBD1 or TRBD2 (6 bases each). Trimming removed 3 bases at V and 6 bases at J, with 19 bases between. The V gene's germline CDR1 is SGHNT and CDR2 YYREEE (reference sequence). CDR3 size: 15 residues. CDR3 sequence (DNA): TGTGCCAGCAGCTATGGGGGGCAGGGCAGAGGCGAGCAGTACTTC. Protein: CASSYGGQGRGEQYF.

CDR3 coding DNA: TGTGCCAGTAGTACCGGGGGATCTAGCACAGATACGCAGTATTTT. It is translated as CASSTGGSSTDTQYF. The chain couples TRBV19 to TRBJ2-3, with D maybe TRBD2 (6 bases). The V end lost 4 bases, the J end lost 0 bases, and 11 bases lay between the germline ends. Germline V lookup: CDR1 LNHDA, CDR2 SQIVND (reference sequence). The CDR3 loop spans 15 amino acids.

This clone was counted a single time. This chain uses TRBV19 with TRBJ1-5; D is uncertain. Germline CDR1 LNHDA, CDR2 SQIVND (reference sequence). The V end lost 6 bases, the J end lost 1 base, and 10 bases lay between the germline ends. The CDR3 totals 14 residues. The CDR3 region is CASRSGGSNQPQHF. CDR3 nucleotides: TGTGCCAGTAGATCCGGCGGCAGCAATCAGCCCCAGCATTTT.

The chain couples TRBV4-1 to TRBJ1-4; no clear D gene. CDR3 length equals 13 residues. Germline V CDR1 and CDR2: MGHRA, YSYEKL. With 4 bases removed from V and 10 bases from J, the gap between germline ends came to 13 bases. The DNA for the CDR3 is TGCGCCAGCAGCCCCGACGGGGTGGGAAAACTGTTTTTT. Its protein product is CASSPDGVGKLFF.

The V gene is TRBV27, the J gene TRBJ1-1; no clear D gene. The CDR3 extends over 12 amino acids. V shed 5 bases and J shed 1 base, with 5 bases lying between them. CDR1 is MNHEY and CDR2 is SMNVEV in the germline V gene (reference sequence). CDR3 bases: TGTGCCAGCAGTACGGGGAACACTGAAGCTTTCTTT. Protein: CASSTGNTEAFF.

The chain employs TRBV27 and TRBJ1-2; D not certain. Trimming left V 1 base short and J 4 bases short, with 13 bases between. Germline lookup yields CDR1 MNHEY and CDR2 SMNVEV (reference sequence). The CDR3 loop spans 15 amino acids. The CDR3 nucleotides are TGTGCCAGCAGTTTATTAGGGCAAGGACCCTATGGCTACACCTTC. This encodes CASSLLGQGPYGYTF.

This chain joins TRBV6-5 and TRBJ1-2; TRBD1 might be the D (6 bases). Germline CDR1 MNHEY, CDR2 SVGAGI. Trimming pared 2 bases from V and 4 bases from J, leaving 11 bases between. The CDR3 extends over 14 amino acids. The CDR3, as DNA: TGTGCCAGCAGTTACGGGGGCACGAGCTATGGCTACACCTTC. Its translation is CASSYGGTSYGYTF.

The chain couples TRBV5-4 to TRBJ1-2; D gene ambiguous. Trimming stripped 4 bases from V and 8 bases from J, with 12 bases between. Germline CDR1 reads SGHNT; CDR2 reads YYREEE (reference sequence). There are 12 residues in the CDR3. This chain's CDR3 is CASSKKNRGYTF. In DNA, the CDR3 is TGTGCCAGCAGCAAAAAAAATAGGGGCTACACCTTC.